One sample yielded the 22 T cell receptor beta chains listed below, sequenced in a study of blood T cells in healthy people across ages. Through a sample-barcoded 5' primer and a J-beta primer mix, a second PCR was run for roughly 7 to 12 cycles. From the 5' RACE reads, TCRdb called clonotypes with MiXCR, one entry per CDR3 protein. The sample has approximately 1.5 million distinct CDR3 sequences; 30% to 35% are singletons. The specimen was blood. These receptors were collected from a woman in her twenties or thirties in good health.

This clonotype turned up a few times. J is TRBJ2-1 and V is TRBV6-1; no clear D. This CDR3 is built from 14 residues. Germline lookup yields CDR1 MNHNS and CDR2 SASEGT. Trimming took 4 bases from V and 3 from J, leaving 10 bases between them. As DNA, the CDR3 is TGTGCCAGCAGTGCGGACCCTGACTACAATGAGCAGTTCTTC. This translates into CASSADPDYNEQFF.

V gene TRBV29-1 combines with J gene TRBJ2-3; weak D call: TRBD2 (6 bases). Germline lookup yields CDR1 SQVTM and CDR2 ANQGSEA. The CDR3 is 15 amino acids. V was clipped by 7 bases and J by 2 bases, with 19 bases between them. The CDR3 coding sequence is TGCAGCGCCCGGCGGGACTTATCTTACACAGATACGCAGTATTTT. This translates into CSARRDLSYTDTQYF.

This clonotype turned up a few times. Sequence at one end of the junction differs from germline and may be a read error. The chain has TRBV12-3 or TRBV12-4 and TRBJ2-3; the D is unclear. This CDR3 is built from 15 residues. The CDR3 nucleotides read TGTGTCAGCAGTTTTCTCCCAACCCCCACAGATACGCAGTATTTT. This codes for CVSSFLPTPTDTQYF.

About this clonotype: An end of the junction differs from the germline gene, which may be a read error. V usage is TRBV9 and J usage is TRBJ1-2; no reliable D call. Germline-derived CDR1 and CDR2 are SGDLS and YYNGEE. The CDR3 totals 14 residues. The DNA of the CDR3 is TGTGCCAGCAACGTAGCTACGGGTTCTTATGGCTACACCTTC. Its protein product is CASNVATGSYGYTF. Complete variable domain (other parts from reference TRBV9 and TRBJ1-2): DSGVTQTPKHLITATGQRVTLRCSPRSGDLSVYWYQQSLDQGLQFLIQYYNGEERAKGNILERFSAQQFPDLHSELNLSSLELGDSALYFCASNVATGSYGYTFGSGTRLTVV.

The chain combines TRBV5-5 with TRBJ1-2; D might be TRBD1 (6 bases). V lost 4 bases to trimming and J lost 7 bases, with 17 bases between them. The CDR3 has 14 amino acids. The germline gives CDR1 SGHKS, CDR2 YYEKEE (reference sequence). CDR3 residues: CASSLRQETTGYTF. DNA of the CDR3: TGTGCCAGCAGCCTCCGACAGGAGACGACTGGCTACACCTTC.

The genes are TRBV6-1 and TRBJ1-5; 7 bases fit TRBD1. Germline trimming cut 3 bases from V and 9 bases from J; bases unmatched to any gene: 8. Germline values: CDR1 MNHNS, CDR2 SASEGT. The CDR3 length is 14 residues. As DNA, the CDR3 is TGTGCCAGCAGTGAGTGGGGACAGCGCGCGCCCCAGCATTTT. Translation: CASSEWGQRAPQHF.

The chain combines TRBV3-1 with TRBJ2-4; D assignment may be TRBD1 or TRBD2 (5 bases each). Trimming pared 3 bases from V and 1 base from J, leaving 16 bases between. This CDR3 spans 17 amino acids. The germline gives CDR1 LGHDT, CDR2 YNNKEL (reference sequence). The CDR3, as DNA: TGTGCCAGCAGCCAGATCCCGTGGGGCGGGGCCAAAAACATTCAGTACTTC. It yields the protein CASSQIPWGGAKNIQYF.

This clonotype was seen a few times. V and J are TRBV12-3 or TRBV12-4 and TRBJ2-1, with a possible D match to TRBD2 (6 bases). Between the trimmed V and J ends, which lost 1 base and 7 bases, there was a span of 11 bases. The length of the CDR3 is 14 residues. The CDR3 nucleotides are TGTGCCAGCAGTTTAGTAGCGGTTCAAAATGAGCAGTTCTTC. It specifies CASSLVAVQNEQFF.

The CDR3 DNA reads as TGCGCCAGCAGCTTGCCCCCGGGGTCTAGCGGAGTGAATGAGCAGTTCTTC. This gives the protein CASSLPPGSSGVNEQFF. The genes are TRBV5-1 and TRBJ2-1; 7 nucleotides match TRBD2. This CDR3 has 17 residues. Trimming cost V 1 base and J 7 bases; bases outside gene matches: 14. Looked up from germline, CDR1 is SGHRS and CDR2 is YFSETQ.

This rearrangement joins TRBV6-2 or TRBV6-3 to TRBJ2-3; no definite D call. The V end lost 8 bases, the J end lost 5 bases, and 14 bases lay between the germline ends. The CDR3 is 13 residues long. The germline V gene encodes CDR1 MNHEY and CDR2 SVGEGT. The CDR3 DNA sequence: TGTGCCAGCGCGAGGCCCATGGTAGATACGCAGTATTTT. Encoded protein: CASARPMVDTQYF.

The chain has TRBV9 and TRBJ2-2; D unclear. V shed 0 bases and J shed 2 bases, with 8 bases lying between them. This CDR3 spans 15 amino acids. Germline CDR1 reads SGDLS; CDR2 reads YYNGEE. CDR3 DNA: TGTGCCAGCAGCGTAGGAAGTGACAACACCGGGGAGCTGTTTTTT. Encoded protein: CASSVGSDNTGELFF.

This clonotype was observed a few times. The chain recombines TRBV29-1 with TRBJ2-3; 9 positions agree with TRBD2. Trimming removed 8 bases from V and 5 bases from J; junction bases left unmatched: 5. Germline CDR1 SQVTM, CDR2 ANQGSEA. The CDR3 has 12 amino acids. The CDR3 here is CSSSGSGDTQYF. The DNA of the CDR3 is TGCAGCAGTAGCGGGAGTGGAGATACGCAGTATTTT.

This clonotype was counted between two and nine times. This CDR3 reads CASSLATTGTGGADTQYF. CDR3 nucleotide sequence: TGCGCCAGCAGCTTGGCCACTACCGGGACAGGGGGCGCAGATACGCAGTATTTT. V and J are TRBV5-1 and TRBJ2-3; TRBD1 aligns across 12 bases. J gave up 4 bases and V 0 bases, and 9 bases lay outside the gene matches. The CDR3 spans 18 residues. Germline V gives CDR1 SGHRS, CDR2 YFSETQ.

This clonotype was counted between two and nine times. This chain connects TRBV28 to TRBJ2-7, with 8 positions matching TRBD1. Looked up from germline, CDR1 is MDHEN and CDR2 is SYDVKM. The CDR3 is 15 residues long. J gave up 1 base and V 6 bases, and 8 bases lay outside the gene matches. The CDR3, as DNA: TGTGCCAGCAGACGCGGGACAGGTCCTTCCTACGAGCAGTACTTC. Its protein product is CASRRGTGPSYEQYF.

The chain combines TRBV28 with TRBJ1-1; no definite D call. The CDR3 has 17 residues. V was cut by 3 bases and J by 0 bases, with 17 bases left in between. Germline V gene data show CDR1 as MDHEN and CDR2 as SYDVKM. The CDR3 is CASSFLEVLGMNTEAFF. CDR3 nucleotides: TGTGCCAGCAGTTTCTTGGAGGTATTAGGGATGAACACTGAAGCTTTCTTT.

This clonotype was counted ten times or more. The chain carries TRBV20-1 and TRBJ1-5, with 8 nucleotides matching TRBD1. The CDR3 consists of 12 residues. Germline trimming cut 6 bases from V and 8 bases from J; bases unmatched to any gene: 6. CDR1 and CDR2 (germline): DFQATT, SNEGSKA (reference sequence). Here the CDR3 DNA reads TGCAGTGCCGGGGACAGGAGTGAGCCCCAGCATTTT. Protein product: CSAGDRSEPQHF.

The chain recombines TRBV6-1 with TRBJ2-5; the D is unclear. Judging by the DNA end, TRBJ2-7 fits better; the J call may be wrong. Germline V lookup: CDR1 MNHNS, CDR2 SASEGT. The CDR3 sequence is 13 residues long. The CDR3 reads CASSEYRAYEQYF. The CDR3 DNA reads TGTGCCAGCAGTGAATACAGAGCCTACGAGCAGTACTTC.

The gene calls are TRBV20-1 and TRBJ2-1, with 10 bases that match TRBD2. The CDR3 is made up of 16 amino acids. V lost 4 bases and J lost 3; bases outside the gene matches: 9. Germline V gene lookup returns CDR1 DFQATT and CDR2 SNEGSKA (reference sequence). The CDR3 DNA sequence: TGCAGTGCTACCCCGCAGCGGGGGGGCTTCTACAATGAGCAGTTCTTC. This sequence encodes CSATPQRGGFYNEQFF.

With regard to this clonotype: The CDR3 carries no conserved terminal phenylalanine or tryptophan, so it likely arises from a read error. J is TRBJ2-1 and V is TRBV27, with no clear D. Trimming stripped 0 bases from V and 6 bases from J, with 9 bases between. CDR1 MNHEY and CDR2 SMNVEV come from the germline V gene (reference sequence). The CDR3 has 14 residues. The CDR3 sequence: CASSLSSRGNEQFV. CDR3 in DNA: TGTGCCAGCAGTTTATCCTCGAGAGGCAATGAGCAGTTCGTC.

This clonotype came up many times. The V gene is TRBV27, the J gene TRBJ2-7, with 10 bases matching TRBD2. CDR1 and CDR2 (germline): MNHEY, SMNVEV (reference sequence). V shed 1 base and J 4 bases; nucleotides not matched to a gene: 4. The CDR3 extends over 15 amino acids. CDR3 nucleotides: TGTGCCAGCAGTTTATTGGCTAGCGGGAGTTACGAGCAGTACTTC. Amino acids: CASSLLASGSYEQYF.

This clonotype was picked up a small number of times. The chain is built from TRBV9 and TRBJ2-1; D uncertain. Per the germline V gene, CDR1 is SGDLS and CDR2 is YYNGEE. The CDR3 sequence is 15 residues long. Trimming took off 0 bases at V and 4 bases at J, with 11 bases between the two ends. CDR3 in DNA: TGTGCCAGCAGCGTAGAGGGCTATCTATACAATGAGCAGTTCTTC. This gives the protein CASSVEGYLYNEQFF.

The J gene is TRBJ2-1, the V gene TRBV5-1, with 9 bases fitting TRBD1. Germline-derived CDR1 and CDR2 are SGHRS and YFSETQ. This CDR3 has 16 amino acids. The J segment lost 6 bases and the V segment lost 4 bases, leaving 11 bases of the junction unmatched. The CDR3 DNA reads TGCGCCAGCAGCGTCCAATGCGGGACAGGGATCAATGAGCAGTTCTTC. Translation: CASSVQCGTGINEQFF.